The present TCR beta chain was sequenced within a study of cytomegalovirus exposure and HLA in healthy donors. Points from the study as a whole: Earlier findings revealed that most TCR beta V segments proved productive either about 87% or about 30% of the time. Across donors, presence/absence analyses took sequencing depth to be roughly uniform.

Primers for the PCR totalled 60 Vbeta and 13 Jbeta. The method was immunoSEQ multiplex PCR; TCRdb's version includes in-frame clones alone and lacks a portion of them. Counted here are under 150,000 clones, roughly 85% occurring once; the ten biggest clones make up over 6.5%. The CDR3 runs 13 residues. V was cut by 5 bases and J by 3 bases, with 14 bases left in between. From germline, CDR1 is GTSNPN and CDR2 SVGIG (reference sequence). This clone occurred once. Its antigen is unidentified. The sequence was obtained from a woman aged 25-40 years in good health and CMV-seropositive. Sequenced material: PBMCs. This chain uses TRBV30 with TRBJ2-7; TRBD1 might be the D (6 bases). CDR3 sequence reads: CAWGMGAFYEQYF. In DNA form, the CDR3 reads TGTGCCTGGGGAATGGGGGCATTCTACGAGCAGTACTTC.